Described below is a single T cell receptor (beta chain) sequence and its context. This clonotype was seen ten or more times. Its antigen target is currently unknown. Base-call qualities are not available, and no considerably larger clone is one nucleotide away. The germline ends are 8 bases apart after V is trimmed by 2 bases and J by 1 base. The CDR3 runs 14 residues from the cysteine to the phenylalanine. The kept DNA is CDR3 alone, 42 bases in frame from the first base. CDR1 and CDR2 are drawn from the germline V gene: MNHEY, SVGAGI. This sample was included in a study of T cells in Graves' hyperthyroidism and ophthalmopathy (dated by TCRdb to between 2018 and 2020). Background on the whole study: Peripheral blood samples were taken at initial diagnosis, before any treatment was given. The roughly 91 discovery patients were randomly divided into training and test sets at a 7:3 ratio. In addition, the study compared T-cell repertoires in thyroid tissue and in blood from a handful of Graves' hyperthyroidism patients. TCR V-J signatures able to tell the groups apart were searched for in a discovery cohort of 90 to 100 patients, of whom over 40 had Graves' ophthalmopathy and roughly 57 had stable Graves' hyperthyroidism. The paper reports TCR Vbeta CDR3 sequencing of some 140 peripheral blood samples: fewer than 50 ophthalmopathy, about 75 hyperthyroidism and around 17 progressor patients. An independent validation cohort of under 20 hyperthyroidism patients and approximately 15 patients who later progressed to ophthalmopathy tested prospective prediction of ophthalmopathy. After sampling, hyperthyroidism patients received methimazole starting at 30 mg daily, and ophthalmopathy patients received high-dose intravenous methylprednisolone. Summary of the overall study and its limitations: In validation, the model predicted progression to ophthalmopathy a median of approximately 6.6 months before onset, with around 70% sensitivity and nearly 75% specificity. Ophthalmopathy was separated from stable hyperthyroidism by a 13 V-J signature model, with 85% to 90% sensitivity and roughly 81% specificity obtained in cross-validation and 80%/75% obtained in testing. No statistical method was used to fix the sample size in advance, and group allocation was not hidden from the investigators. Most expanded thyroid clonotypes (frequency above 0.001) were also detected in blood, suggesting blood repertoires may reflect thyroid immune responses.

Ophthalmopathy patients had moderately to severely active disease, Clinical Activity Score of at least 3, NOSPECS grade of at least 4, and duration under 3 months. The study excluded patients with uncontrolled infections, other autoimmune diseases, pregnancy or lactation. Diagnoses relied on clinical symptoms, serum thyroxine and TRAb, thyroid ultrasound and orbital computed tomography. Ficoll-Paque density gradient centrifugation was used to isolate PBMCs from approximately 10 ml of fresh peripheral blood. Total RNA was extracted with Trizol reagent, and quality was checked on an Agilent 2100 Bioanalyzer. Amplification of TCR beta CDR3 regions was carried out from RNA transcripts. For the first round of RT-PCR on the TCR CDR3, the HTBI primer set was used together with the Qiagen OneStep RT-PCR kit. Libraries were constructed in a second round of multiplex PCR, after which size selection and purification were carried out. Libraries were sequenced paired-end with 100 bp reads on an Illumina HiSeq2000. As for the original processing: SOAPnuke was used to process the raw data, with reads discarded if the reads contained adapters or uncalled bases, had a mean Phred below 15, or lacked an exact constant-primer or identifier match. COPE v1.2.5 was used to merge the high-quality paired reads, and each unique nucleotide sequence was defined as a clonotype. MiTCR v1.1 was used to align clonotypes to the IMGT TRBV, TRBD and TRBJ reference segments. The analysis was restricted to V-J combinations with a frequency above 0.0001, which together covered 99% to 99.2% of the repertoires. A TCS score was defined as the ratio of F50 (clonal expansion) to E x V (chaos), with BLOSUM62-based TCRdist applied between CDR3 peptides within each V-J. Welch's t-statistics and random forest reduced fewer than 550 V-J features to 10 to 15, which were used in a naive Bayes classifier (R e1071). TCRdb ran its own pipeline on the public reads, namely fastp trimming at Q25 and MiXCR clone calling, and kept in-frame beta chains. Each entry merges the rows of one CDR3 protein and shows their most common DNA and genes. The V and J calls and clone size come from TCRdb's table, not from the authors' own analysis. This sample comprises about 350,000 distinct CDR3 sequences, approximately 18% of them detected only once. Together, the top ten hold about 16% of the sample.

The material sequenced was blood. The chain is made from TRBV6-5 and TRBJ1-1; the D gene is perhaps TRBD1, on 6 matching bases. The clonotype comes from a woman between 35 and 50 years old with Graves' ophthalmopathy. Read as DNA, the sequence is TGTGCCAGCAGTTACAGACAGGAGAACACTGAAGCTTTCTTT. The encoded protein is CASSYRQENTEAFF.